The 31 T cell receptor beta chains below all came from one sample that was sequenced in a study of CD8 T cells in ankylosing spondylitis. TCRdb analysed the 5' RACE reads with MiXCR anew, one entry per CDR3 protein. The data contain about 140,000 distinct CDR3 sequences, around 6.6% of them singletons. The sample consisted of blood, either unsorted or a sorted T cell fraction (not recorded which). The receptor set was obtained from a female donor with ankylosing spondylitis or in good health (not recorded which).

Ten or more counts support this clonotype. The gene calls are TRBV2 and TRBJ2-5; D perhaps matches TRBD1 (5 bases). There are 13 residues in the CDR3. The V gene's germline CDR1 is SNHLY and CDR2 FYNNEI. The V and J ends lost 7 bases and 9 bases respectively, with 18 bases between them. CDR3 sequence: CASIGAGSWAQYF. In DNA form, the CDR3 reads TGTGCCAGCATTGGTGCAGGGTCCTGGGCCCAGTACTTC.

This clonotype occurred many times. V gene TRBV20-1 combines with J gene TRBJ2-7; 10 positions match TRBD2. The V gene end was trimmed by 6 bases and the J gene end by 0 bases; junction bases not matched to a gene: 8. Germline-derived CDR1 and CDR2 are DFQATT and SNEGSKA (reference sequence). The CDR3 spans 15 residues. In DNA, the CDR3 is TGCAGTGCGTCCACTAGCGGGACGAACTCCTACGAGCAGTACTTC. As protein: CSASTSGTNSYEQYF.

This clonotype came up many times. V is TRBV5-1 and J is TRBJ2-2, with unresolved D. The CDR3 extends over 13 amino acids. Trimming pared 0 bases from V and 5 bases from J, leaving 5 bases between. The germline CDR1 and CDR2 sequences are SGHRS and YFSETQ. The CDR3 loop is CASSLGITGELFF. The CDR3 nucleotides are TGCGCCAGCAGCTTGGGGATTACCGGGGAGCTGTTTTTT. The full variable domain, with the rest looked up from reference TRBV5-1 and TRBJ2-2, is KAGVTQTPRYLIKTRGQQVTLSCSPISGHRSVSWYQQTPGQGLQFLFEYFSETQRNKGNFPGRFSGRQFSNSRSEMNVSTLELGDSALYLCASSLGITGELFFGEGSRLTVL.

This clonotype was found many times. The chain recombines TRBV11-1 with TRBJ1-1; D might be TRBD1 (6 bases). The V and J ends lost 5 bases and 4 bases respectively, with 17 bases between them. CDR1 and CDR2 (germline): SGHAT, FQDESV (reference sequence). The CDR3 consists of 15 residues. The CDR3 nucleotides are TGTGCCAGCAGCCCAACAGGGTACGGGGGCACTGAAGCTTTCTTT. It translates to CASSPTGYGGTEAFF.

Remarks on this clonotype: An end of the junction does not agree with germline; a read error may underlie this. J is TRBJ2-1 and V is TRBV5-1, with 7 bases that match TRBD2. The CDR3 is 17 residues long. Germline V gene sequence: CDR1 SGHRS, CDR2 YFSETQ. The CDR3 sequence: CASSLGLAVNSYSEQFF. DNA of the CDR3: TGCGCGAGCAGCTTGGGGCTAGCGGTGAACTCCTACAGTGAGCAGTTCTTC.

This clonotype was observed at least ten times. J is TRBJ2-2 and V is TRBV19; TRBD2 is a possible D gene (6 bases). Germline CDR1 is LNHDA and CDR2 is SQIVND (reference sequence). CDR3 size: 16 residues. V dropped 7 bases and J dropped 5 bases, with 20 bases sitting between them. CDR3: CASTNLWRGGTGELFF. The CDR3 coding sequence is TGTGCCAGTACTAACCTCTGGCGGGGTGGTACCGGGGAGCTGTTTTTT.

The V gene is TRBV27, the J gene TRBJ1-1; 9 nucleotides align to TRBD1. Germline V CDR1 and CDR2: MNHEY, SMNVEV (reference sequence). The CDR3 is 17 amino acids. V lost 3 bases, J lost 1 base, and 9 bases stayed unmatched. The CDR3, as DNA: TGTGCCAGCAGTTTCACACCCCCGGGACAGGGGAACACTGAAGCTTTCTTT. Translated, it gives CASSFTPPGQGNTEAFF.

This clonotype was detected a few times. The rearrangement uses TRBV7-8 and TRBJ2-1; TRBD1 agrees at 7 bases. CDR3 size: 17 residues. The J segment lost 4 bases and the V segment lost 3 bases, leaving 12 bases of the junction unmatched. The germline V gene has CDR1 SGHVS and CDR2 FQNEAQ. CDR3 amino acids: CASSFLSGTEIYNEQFF. The CDR3 DNA follows: TGTGCCAGCAGCTTCTTATCCGGGACAGAGATTTACAATGAGCAGTTCTTC.

This clonotype was found many times. The chain combines TRBV7-9 with TRBJ1-2; weak D call: TRBD1 (6 bases). V gave up 11 bases and J gave up 4 bases, with 11 bases separating them. Germline V lookup: CDR1 SEHNR, CDR2 FQNEAQ (reference sequence). The CDR3 spans 11 residues. CDR3 protein: CAGGGPYGYTF. DNA for the CDR3: TGTGCCGGAGGGGGTCCCTATGGCTACACCTTC.

The chain has TRBV12-3 or TRBV12-4 and TRBJ1-2; 10 bases match TRBD1. Germline trimming cut 5 bases from V and 6 bases from J; bases unmatched to any gene: 6. This CDR3 has 14 amino acids. The DNA of the CDR3 is TGTGCCAGCAGTGAGACAGGGGGCTGGAATGGCTACACCTTC. Its protein is CASSETGGWNGYTF.

This clonotype has ten or more counts. The gene calls are TRBV5-1 and TRBJ1-5; 12 bases map to TRBD1. V lost 4 bases and J lost 5; bases outside the gene matches: 7. The CDR3 loop spans 16 amino acids. The germline gives CDR1 SGHRS, CDR2 YFSETQ. CDR3 protein: CASSDGTGGVDQPQHF. For the CDR3, the DNA is TGCGCCAGCAGCGACGGGACAGGGGGCGTGGATCAGCCCCAGCATTTT.

This clonotype has a count of ten or more. The rearrangement links TRBV27 to TRBJ1-4; D gene unclear. V lost 6 bases to trimming and J lost 7 bases, with 15 bases between them. CDR3 size: 14 residues. The germline gives CDR1 MNHEY, CDR2 SMNVEV (reference sequence). As DNA, the CDR3 is TGTGCCAGCAGACCGCGGGTGGAAAGTGAAAAACTGTTTTTT. Protein product: CASRPRVESEKLFF.

This clonotype was found many times. The V call is TRBV27, the J call TRBJ2-3; D may be TRBD2 (7 bases). V was clipped by 8 bases and J by 3 bases, with 12 bases between them. The length of the CDR3 is 13 residues. Looked up from germline, CDR1 is MNHEY and CDR2 is SMNVEV (reference sequence). The CDR3 here is CASAGAGTDTQYF. In DNA form, the CDR3 reads TGTGCCAGCGCGGGGGCGGGTACAGATACGCAGTATTTT.

This clonotype was counted ten times or more. V is TRBV10-3 and J is TRBJ2-1; the D is unclear. The CDR3 runs to 12 residues. Germline values: CDR1 ENHRY, CDR2 SYGVKD. V was shortened by 6 bases and J by 6 bases, with 9 bases between the two germline ends. In DNA, the CDR3 is TGTGCCATCAGGTCGGATGGCAATGAGCAGTTCTTC. This sequence encodes CAIRSDGNEQFF.

This clonotype was detected ten times or more. The rearrangement joins TRBV4-1 to TRBJ1-1; 8 nucleotides line up with TRBD1. The trim removed 0 bases at V and 0 bases at J, leaving 9 bases unmatched. The CDR3 has 18 amino acids. The V gene's germline CDR1 is MGHRA and CDR2 YSYEKL. This chain's CDR3 is CASSQELTDRGMNTEAFF. The CDR3 DNA reads TGCGCCAGCAGCCAAGAGCTAACTGACAGGGGCATGAACACTGAAGCTTTCTTT.

The chain uses TRBV7-9 and TRBJ1-1, with TRBD1 identical over 7 bases. Germline V lookup: CDR1 SEHNR, CDR2 FQNEAQ (reference sequence). V gave up 5 bases and J gave up 1 base; unmatched junction bases: 7. The CDR3 length is 15 residues. In DNA, the CDR3 is TGTGCCAGCAGCGTAACAGGGGATAAGAACACTGAAGCTTTCTTT. Encoded protein: CASSVTGDKNTEAFF.

This clonotype has at least ten counts. The rearrangement joins TRBV6-5 to TRBJ1-5; D call uncertain. Germline CDR1 is MNHEY and CDR2 is SVGAGI. Trimming shortened V by 5 bases and J by 4 bases, and 6 bases separated the two germline ends. The CDR3 length is 12 residues. The CDR3 DNA reads as TGTGCCAGCAGTGACGGAAATCAGCCCCAGCATTTT. Its translation is CASSDGNQPQHF.

The chain has TRBV19 and TRBJ2-3; 8 positions agree with TRBD2. Germline-derived CDR1 and CDR2 are LNHDA and SQIVND (reference sequence). CDR3 size: 17 residues. V was pared by 7 bases and J by 5 bases, with 17 bases of the junction left unmatched. CDR3 sequence reads: CASKISASGFMGDTQYF. In DNA, the CDR3 is TGTGCCAGTAAAATCTCGGCTAGCGGGTTCATGGGAGATACGCAGTATTTT.

This clonotype was counted only a few times. The J gene is TRBJ1-2, the V gene TRBV7-2; D is unresolved. The CDR3 consists of 13 residues. The V and J ends lost 1 base and 3 bases respectively, with 6 bases between them. The germline CDR1 and CDR2 sequences are SGHTA and FQGNSA. The CDR3 nucleotides are TGTGCCAGCAGCTTAGATTTGGACTATGGCTACACCTTC. It yields the protein CASSLDLDYGYTF.

There are many counts of this clonotype. The J gene is TRBJ2-2, the V gene TRBV20-1; D may be TRBD2 (5 bases). The CDR3 contains 13 residues. Trimming took 4 bases from V and 1 from J, leaving 7 bases between them. Germline-derived CDR1 and CDR2 are DFQATT and SNEGSKA (reference sequence). The CDR3 region has the DNA TGCAGTGCTAACGGGATGAACACCGGGGAGCTGTTTTTT. Its protein is CSANGMNTGELFF.

This clonotype was recorded at least ten times. The chain carries TRBV20-1 and TRBJ2-1, with 9 nucleotides matching TRBD2. The junction had 10 bases not matched to a gene; V was cut back by 4 bases and J by 3 bases. Germline V CDR1 and CDR2: DFQATT, SNEGSKA (reference sequence). The CDR3 covers 16 residues. CDR3 DNA sequence: TGCAGTGCTACCTCCTTGGGACTAGCAAACTACAATGAGCAGTTCTTC. This encodes CSATSLGLANYNEQFF.

Only a few counts were recorded for this clonotype. The chain is built from TRBV2 and TRBJ1-2; perhaps TRBD1 as D (5 bases). The CDR3 is made up of 14 amino acids. The ends were cut back, 4 bases at V and 0 bases at J, with 9 bases in the middle. Germline V gene lookup returns CDR1 SNHLY and CDR2 FYNNEI. CDR3 region: CASSGGFSNYGYTF. As DNA, the CDR3 is TGTGCCAGCAGTGGGGGCTTCTCTAACTATGGCTACACCTTC.

In the case of this clonotype: Sequence at one end of the junction differs from germline and may be a read error. The J gene is TRBJ1-4, the V gene TRBV7-7; D possibly corresponds to TRBD1 (6 bases). The CDR3 runs 14 residues. CDR1 and CDR2 (germline): SSHAT, FNYEAQ (reference sequence). This CDR3 is CASSLNRDTEKLFF. The CDR3 bases are TGTGCTAGCAGCTTGAACCGGGACACTGAAAAACTGTTTTTT. Using reference TRBV7-7 and TRBJ1-4 for the parts outside the CDR3, the full variable domain is GAGVSQSPRYKVTKRGQDVTLRCDPISSHATLYWYQQALGQGPEFLTYFNYEAQPDKSGLPSDRFSAERPEGSISTLTIQRTEQRDSAMYRCASSLNRDTEKLFFGSGTQLSVL.

This clonotype occurred a few times. The gene calls are TRBV20-1 and TRBJ2-1; D gene ambiguous. The CDR3 runs 14 residues. The V and J ends lost 0 bases and 4 bases respectively, with 10 bases between them. CDR1 DFQATT and CDR2 SNEGSKA come from the germline V gene (reference sequence). CDR3 DNA sequence: TGCAGTGCTAGAGATAGTATGCAGTACAATGAGCAGTTCTTC. Its translation: CSARDSMQYNEQFF.

This clonotype was seen a handful of times. The chain links TRBV9 to TRBJ1-2; TRBD1 matches at 7 bases. CDR1 SGDLS and CDR2 YYNGEE come from the germline V gene. With 3 bases clipped from V and 5 bases from J, the junction kept 7 bases outside the gene matches. This CDR3 is built from 14 residues. The CDR3 reads CASSGNRGPYGYTF. CDR3 nucleotide sequence: TGTGCCAGCAGCGGTAACAGGGGCCCGTATGGCTACACCTTC.

This rearrangement joins TRBV5-1 to TRBJ1-2; D is unclear. Trimming removed 0 bases from V and 6 bases from J, with 12 bases in between. There are 14 residues in the CDR3. Germline V gene data show CDR1 as SGHRS and CDR2 as YFSETQ. The chain's CDR3 is CASSLGTYIDGYTF. CDR3 nucleotide sequence: TGCGCCAGCAGCTTGGGGACTTATATAGATGGCTACACCTTC.

This clonotype was picked up many times. The chain couples TRBV20-1 to TRBJ2-2; no clear D gene. The CDR3 has 15 amino acids. In germline, CDR1 is DFQATT, CDR2 SNEGSKA (reference sequence). Trimming took off 2 bases at V and 0 bases at J, with 10 bases between the two ends. CDR3 region: CSARRLDPNTGELFF. In DNA form, the CDR3 reads TGCAGTGCTAGAAGACTTGATCCGAACACCGGGGAGCTGTTTTTT.

This clonotype was found many times. The genes are TRBV10-3 and TRBJ1-5; D remains unclear. Trimming took 2 bases from V and 7 from J, leaving 15 bases between them. This CDR3 comprises 15 residues. Germline CDR1 and CDR2: ENHRY and SYGVKD. Here the CDR3 DNA reads TGTGCCATCAGTGAGACATATGGCGGGCGGCAGCCCCAGCATTTT. Protein: CAISETYGGRQPQHF.

A note on this clonotype: A read error may account for a junction end that differs from germline. In DNA form, the CDR3 reads TGTGCCTGGATGATGGGTGTGGGGCTGGGTCGCACTAAAGCTTTCTTT. Translation: CAWMMGVGLGRTKAFF. This chain uses TRBV30 with TRBJ1-1; possibly TRBD1 for D (5 bases). This CDR3 has 16 residues. Germline CDR1 and CDR2: GTSNPN and SVGIG (reference sequence).

On this clonotype: One end of the junction does not line up with germline, which may come from a read error. The J gene is TRBJ2-7, the V gene TRBV7-7; D might be TRBD1 (5 bases). The CDR3 length is 14 residues. CDR1 is SSHAT, CDR2 FNYEAQ, per germline (reference sequence). CDR3 protein: CASSLHPGLDEQYF. The CDR3 coding sequence is TGTGCTAGCAGCTTACACCCAGGGCTGGACGAGCAGTACTTC.

The J gene is TRBJ2-7, the V gene TRBV11-2, with D perhaps TRBD2 (6 bases). Trimming left V 4 bases short and J 4 bases short, with 11 bases between. The germline V gene encodes CDR1 SGHAT and CDR2 FQNNGV. The CDR3 is 13 amino acids. CDR3 coding DNA: TGTGCCAGCAGCTCCCGGCGGGATTACGAGCAGTACTTC. Its protein is CASSSRRDYEQYF.